A single sample gave rise to the 9 T cell receptor beta chains below, sequenced in a study of blood T cell repertoires in COVID-19. Sequenced by immunoSEQ multiplex PCR; TCRdb stores in-frame clones only, minus some. This sample has 200,000 to 250,000 clones; approximately 84% occur once, and the top ten carry 2.9%. Sequenced input: peripheral blood. These receptors were taken from a man in his fifties or sixties who had recovered from COVID-19.

CDR3 nucleotides: TGTGCCAGCAGACGGGACATGGGACATCAGCCCCAGCATTTT. It specifies CASRRDMGHQPQHF. The chain couples TRBV6-5 to TRBJ1-5, with a weak D call TRBD1 (6 bases). CDR1 is MNHEY and CDR2 is SVGAGI in the germline V gene. This CDR3 contains 14 residues. Deletions cut 6 bases from V and 5 bases from J, with 14 bases between.

The V call is TRBV7-8, the J call TRBJ2-7, with a possible D match to TRBD2 (6 bases). Trimming took off 5 bases at V and 3 bases at J, with 11 bases between the two ends. Germline lookup yields CDR1 SGHVS and CDR2 FQNEAQ. CDR3 length: 13 amino acids. Written as DNA, the CDR3 is TGTGCCAGCAGCCCTCGACTAGTCTACGAGCAGTACTTC. Protein: CASSPRLVYEQYF.

The J gene is TRBJ2-3, the V gene TRBV7-2, with a weak D call TRBD1 (5 bases). CDR1 is SGHTA and CDR2 is FQGNSA in the germline V gene. This CDR3 contains 13 residues. Trimming took 0 bases from V and 9 from J, leaving 10 bases between them. The CDR3 DNA reads as TGTGCCAGCAGCTTAGCAGAGCAGGGAACGCAGTATTTT. Translating gives CASSLAEQGTQYF.

This clone turned up a few times. V is TRBV30 and J is TRBJ1-2; D is unresolved. Trimming stripped 2 bases from V and 0 bases from J, with 16 bases between. CDR3 size: 16 residues. Germline values: CDR1 GTSNPN, CDR2 SVGIG (reference sequence). The CDR3 nucleotides are TGTGCCTGGAGTCGGGAGGCACGAACCGCTAACTATGGCTACACCTTC. This codes for CAWSREARTANYGYTF. Complete variable domain (other parts from reference TRBV30 and TRBJ1-2): SQTIHQWPATLVQPVGSPLSLECTVEGTSNPNLYWYRQAAGRGLQLLFYSVGIGQISSEVPQNLSASRPQDRQFILSSKKLLLSDSGFYLCAWSREARTANYGYTFGSGTRLTVV.

The genes are TRBV6-2 or TRBV6-3 and TRBJ2-1; 7 bases match TRBD1. Germline V gives CDR1 MNHEY, CDR2 SVGEGT. CDR3 length equals 14 residues. J gave up 9 bases and V 2 bases, and 7 bases lay outside the gene matches. This chain's CDR3 is CASSYTLRQGEQFF. The CDR3 region has the DNA TGTGCCAGCAGTTACACCCTTAGACAGGGTGAGCAGTTCTTC.

The gene calls are TRBV10-3 and TRBJ2-2, with D unresolved. This CDR3 has 14 residues. V shed 2 bases and J shed 7 bases, with 11 bases lying between them. From germline, CDR1 is ENHRY and CDR2 SYGVKD. CDR3 coding DNA: TGTGCCATCAGTGAGACACCTCCAAACGGGGAGCTGTTTTTT. This sequence encodes CAISETPPNGELFF.

DNA for the CDR3: TGTGCCAGCAGGGACTTGGTGGCAGACAGGCTCAACACTGAAGCTTTCTTT. This encodes CASRDLVADRLNTEAFF. This chain uses TRBV2 with TRBJ1-1, with D tentatively TRBD1 (6 bases). The V end was cut by 6 bases, the J end by 2 bases, with 22 bases between. Looked up from germline, CDR1 is SNHLY and CDR2 is FYNNEI. The CDR3 spans 17 residues.

The chain is built from TRBV7-9 and TRBJ2-1; unclear D gene. The germline CDR1 and CDR2 sequences are SEHNR and FQNEAQ (reference sequence). V was clipped by 3 bases and J by 0 bases, with 6 bases between them. CDR3 length equals 14 residues. CDR3 sequence: CASSFPSSYNEQFF. As DNA, the CDR3 is TGTGCCAGCAGCTTTCCGAGCTCCTACAATGAGCAGTTCTTC.

The V call is TRBV3-1 (or the pseudogene TRBV3-2), the J call TRBJ2-2; D not resolved. Trimming cost V 4 bases and J 6 bases, with 9 bases left between them. From germline, CDR1 is LGHDT and CDR2 YNNKEL (reference sequence). The CDR3 loop spans 13 amino acids. The CDR3 loop is CASSPRLSGELFF. CDR3 nucleotides: TGTGCCAGCAGCCCCAGGTTATCCGGGGAGCTGTTTTTT.